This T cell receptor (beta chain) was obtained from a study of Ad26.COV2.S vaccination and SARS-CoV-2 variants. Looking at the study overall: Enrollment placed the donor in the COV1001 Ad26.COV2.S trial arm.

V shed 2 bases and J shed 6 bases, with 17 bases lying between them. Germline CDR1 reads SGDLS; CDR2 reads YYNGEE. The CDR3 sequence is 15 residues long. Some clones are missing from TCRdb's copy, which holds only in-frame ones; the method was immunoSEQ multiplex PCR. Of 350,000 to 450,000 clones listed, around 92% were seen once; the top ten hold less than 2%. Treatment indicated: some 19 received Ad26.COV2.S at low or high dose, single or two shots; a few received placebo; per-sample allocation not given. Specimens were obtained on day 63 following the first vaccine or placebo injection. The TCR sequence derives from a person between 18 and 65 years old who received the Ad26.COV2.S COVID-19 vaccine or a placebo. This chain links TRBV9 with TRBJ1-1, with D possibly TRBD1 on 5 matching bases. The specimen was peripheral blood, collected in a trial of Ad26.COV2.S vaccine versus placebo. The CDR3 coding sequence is TGTGCCAGCAGCGTTGCAGGGAGTTTCACCCCTGAAGCTTTCTTT. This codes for CASSVAGSFTPEAFF.